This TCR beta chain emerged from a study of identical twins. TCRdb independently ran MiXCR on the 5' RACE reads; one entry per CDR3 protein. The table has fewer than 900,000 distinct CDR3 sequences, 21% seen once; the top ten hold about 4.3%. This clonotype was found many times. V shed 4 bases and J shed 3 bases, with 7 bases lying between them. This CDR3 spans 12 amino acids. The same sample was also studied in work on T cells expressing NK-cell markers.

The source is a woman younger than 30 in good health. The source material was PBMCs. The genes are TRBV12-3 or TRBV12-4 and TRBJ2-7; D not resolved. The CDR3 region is CASSSDGYEQYF. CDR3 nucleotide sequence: TGTGCCAGCAGTTCGGACGGCTACGAGCAGTACTTC.